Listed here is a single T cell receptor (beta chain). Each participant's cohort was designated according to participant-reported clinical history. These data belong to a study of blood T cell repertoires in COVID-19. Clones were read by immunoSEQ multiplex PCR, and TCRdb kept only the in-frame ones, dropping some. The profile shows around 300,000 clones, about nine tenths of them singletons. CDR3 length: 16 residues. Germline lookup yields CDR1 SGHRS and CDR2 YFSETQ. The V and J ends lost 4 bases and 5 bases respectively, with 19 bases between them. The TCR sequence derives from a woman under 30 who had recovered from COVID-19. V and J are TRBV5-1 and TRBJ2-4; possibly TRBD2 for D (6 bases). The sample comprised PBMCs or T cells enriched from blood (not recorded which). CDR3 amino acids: CASSGDLAKYQNIQYF. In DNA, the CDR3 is TGCGCCAGCAGCGGGGACTTAGCGAAGTACCAAAACATTCAGTACTTC.